Sequencing of this T cell receptor beta chain was carried out in a study of cytomegalovirus exposure and HLA in healthy donors. The PCR contained 60 Vbeta and 13 Jbeta primers. Profiling relied on immunoSEQ multiplex PCR, and the TCRdb table lists in-frame clones only, not all of them. Among 210,000 or so clones listed, 70% to 80% were seen once. V was pared by 5 bases and J by 4 bases, with 15 bases between. The CDR3 has 15 amino acids. Germline assignment: CDR1 SEHNR and CDR2 FQNEAQ (reference sequence). This clone was counted between two and nine times. The chain joins TRBV7-9 to TRBJ2-1; a possible D gene is TRBD2 (6 bases). This clonotype was sampled from a girl aged 2-10 years in good health and CMV-seronegative. Input material: PBMCs. CDR3 region: CASSQPGLLYNEQFF. The CDR3 DNA follows: TGTGCCAGCAGCCAACCGGGACTGCTGTACAATGAGCAGTTCTTC.